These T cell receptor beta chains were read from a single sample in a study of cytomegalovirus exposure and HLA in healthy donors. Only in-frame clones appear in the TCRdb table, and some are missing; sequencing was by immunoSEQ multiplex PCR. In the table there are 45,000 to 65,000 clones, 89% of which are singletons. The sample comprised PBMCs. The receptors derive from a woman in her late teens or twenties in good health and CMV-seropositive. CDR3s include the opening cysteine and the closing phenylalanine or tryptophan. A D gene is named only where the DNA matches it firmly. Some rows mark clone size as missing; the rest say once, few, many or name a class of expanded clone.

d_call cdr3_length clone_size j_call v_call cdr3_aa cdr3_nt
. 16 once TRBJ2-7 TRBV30 CAWSNDWSSASYEQYF TGTGCCTGGAGTAATGACTGGAGTTCGGCCTCCTACGAGCAGTACTTC
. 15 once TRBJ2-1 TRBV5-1 CASSLAQGSYNEQFF TGCGCCAGCAGCTTGGCACAGGGATCCTACAATGAGCAGTTCTTC
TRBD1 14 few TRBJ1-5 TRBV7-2 CASSPTGPNQPQHF TGTGCCAGCAGCCCGACAGGGCCCAATCAGCCCCAGCATTTT
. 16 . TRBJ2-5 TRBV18 CASSPQEGTRGETQYF TGTGCCAGCTCACCACAGGAAGGGACTCGGGGAGAGACCCAGTACTTC
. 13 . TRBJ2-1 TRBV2 CASSAGSYNEQFF TGTGCCAGCAGCGCCGGGTCTTACAATGAGCAGTTCTTC
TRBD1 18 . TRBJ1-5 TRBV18 CASSPGQGRGRSNQPQHF TGTGCCAGCTCACCCGGACAGGGTAGGGGTAGGAGCAATCAGCCCCAGCATTTT
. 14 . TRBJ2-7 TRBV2 CASTGGGPPYEQYF TGTGCCAGCACCGGAGGGGGCCCCCCCTACGAGCAGTACTTC
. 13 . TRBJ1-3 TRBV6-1 CASTVRSGNTIYF TGTGCCAGCACGGTTCGATCTGGAAACACCATATATTTT
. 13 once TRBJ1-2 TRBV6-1 CASSVQGEDGYTF TGTGCCAGCAGTGTACAGGGAGAGGATGGCTACACCTTC
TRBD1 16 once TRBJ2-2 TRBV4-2 CASSPTGDLPTGELFF TGTGCCAGCAGCCCGACAGGGGATCTTCCTACCGGGGAGCTGTTTTTT
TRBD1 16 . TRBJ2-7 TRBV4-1 CASSQTGTGTFYEQYF TGCGCCAGCAGCCAGACCGGGACAGGGACTTTCTACGAGCAGTACTTC
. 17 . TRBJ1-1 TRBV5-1 CASSHNPSGRLDTEAFF TGCGCCAGCAGCCACAACCCCTCAGGGAGGCTGGACACTGAAGCTTTCTTT
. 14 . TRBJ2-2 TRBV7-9 CASSLQGLVGELFF TGTGCCAGCAGCTTGCAGGGATTAGTTGGTGAGCTGTTTTTT
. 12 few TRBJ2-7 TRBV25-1 CASSPTGYEQYF TGTGCCAGCAGTCCCACGGGCTACGAGCAGTACTTC
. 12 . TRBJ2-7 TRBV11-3 CASSSSSYEQYF TGTGCCAGCAGCTCGAGCTCCTACGAGCAGTACTTC
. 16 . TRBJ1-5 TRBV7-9 CASSYLGGGSNQPQHF TGTGCCAGCAGCTATCTCGGGGGGGGTAGCAATCAGCCCCAGCATTTT
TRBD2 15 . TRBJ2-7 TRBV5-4 CASSLAASGIYEQYF TGTGCCAGCAGCTTGGCGGCTAGCGGGATCTACGAGCAGTACTTC
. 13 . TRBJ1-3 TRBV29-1 CSVADSSGNTIYF TGCAGCGTCGCGGACAGTTCTGGAAACACCATATATTTT
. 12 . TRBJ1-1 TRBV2 CASTDDRYEAFF TGTGCCAGCACGGACGACAGGTATGAAGCTTTCTTT
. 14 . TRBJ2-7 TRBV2 CASRAAGGRYEQYF TGTGCCAGCAGGGCCGCCGGGGGACGCTACGAGCAGTACTTC
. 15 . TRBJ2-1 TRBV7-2 CASSLVWGGTKGQFF TGTGCCAGCAGCTTAGTGTGGGGGGGCACTAAGGGGCAGTTCTTC
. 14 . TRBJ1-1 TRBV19 CASRITALNTEAFF TGTGCCAGTAGGATTACAGCTTTAAACACTGAAGCTTTCTTT
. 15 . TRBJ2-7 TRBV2 CASSVDGRSGRRQYF TGTGCCAGCAGTGTCGATGGCAGGTCGGGGAGAAGGCAGTACTTC
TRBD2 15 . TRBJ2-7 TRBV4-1 CASSQPTSGSYEQYF TGCGCCAGCAGCCAACCCACTAGCGGCTCCTACGAGCAGTACTTC
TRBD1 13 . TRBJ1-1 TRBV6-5 CASSQGVDTEAFF TGTGCCAGCAGCCAGGGGGTGGATACTGAAGCTTTCTTT
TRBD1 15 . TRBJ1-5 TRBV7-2 CASSPTGGAGQPQHF TGTGCCAGCAGCCCAACAGGGGGCGCGGGTCAGCCCCAGCATTTT
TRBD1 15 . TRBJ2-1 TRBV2 CASTEETGVLNEQFF TGTGCCAGCACGGAAGAGACAGGGGTTTTAAATGAGCAGTTCTTC
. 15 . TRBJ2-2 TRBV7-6 CASSLDARPTGELFF TGTGCCAGCAGCTTAGATGCCAGGCCGACCGGGGAGCTGTTTTTT
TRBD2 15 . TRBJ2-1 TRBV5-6 CASSFPSGGLVGQFF TGTGCCAGCAGCTTTCCTAGCGGGGGGTTGGTGGGGCAGTTCTTC
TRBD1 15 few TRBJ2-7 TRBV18 CASSPTGQGGYEQYF TGTGCCAGCTCACCGACCGGACAGGGGGGATACGAGCAGTACTTC
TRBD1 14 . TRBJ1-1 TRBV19 CASARDRVATEAFF TGTGCCAGTGCCAGGGACAGGGTCGCCACTGAAGCTTTCTTT
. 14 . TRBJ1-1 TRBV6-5 CASRTGLTSTEAFF TGTGCCAGCAGGACAGGTCTGACGAGCACTGAAGCTTTCTTT
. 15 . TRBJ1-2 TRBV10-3 CAIRSGAAENYGYTF TGTGCCATCAGGAGTGGGGCCGCGGAAAACTATGGCTACACCTTC
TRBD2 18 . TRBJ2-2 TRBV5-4 CASSPSGLAGINTGELFF TGTGCCAGCAGCCCATCAGGACTAGCGGGGATAAACACCGGGGAGCTGTTTTTT
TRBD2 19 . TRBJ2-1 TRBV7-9 CASSLVSIETGGKGNEQFF TGTGCCAGCAGCTTAGTGTCAATAGAAACGGGGGGGAAGGGCAATGAGCAGTTCTTC
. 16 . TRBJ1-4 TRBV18 CASSPRGPGVVEKLFF TGTGCCAGCTCACCACGGGGGCCAGGGGTGGTCGAAAAACTGTTTTTT
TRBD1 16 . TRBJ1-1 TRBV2 CASRAAPGQMNTEAFF TGTGCCAGCAGGGCCGCTCCGGGACAGATGAACACTGAAGCTTTCTTT
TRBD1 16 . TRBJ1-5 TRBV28 CASSFGLTGENQPQHF TGTGCCAGCAGTTTCGGTCTGACAGGGGAGAATCAGCCCCAGCATTTT
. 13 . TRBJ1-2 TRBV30 CAWSGGGFRGYTF TGTGCCTGGAGTGGGGGAGGGTTTCGGGGCTACACCTTC
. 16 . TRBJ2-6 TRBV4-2 CASSQDSGDGANVLTF TGTGCCAGCAGCCAAGATTCGGGGGATGGGGCCAACGTCCTGACTTTC
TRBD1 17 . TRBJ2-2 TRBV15 CATSSAGGSPSTGELFF TGTGCCACCAGCAGTGCAGGGGGCAGCCCTTCCACCGGGGAGCTGTTTTTT
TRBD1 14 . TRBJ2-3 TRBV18 CASSPQGATDTQYF TGTGCCAGCTCACCACAGGGGGCGACAGATACGCAGTATTTT
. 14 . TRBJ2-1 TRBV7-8 CASSPRPRGNEQFF TGTGCCAGCAGCCCGCGGCCCCGCGGGAATGAGCAGTTCTTC
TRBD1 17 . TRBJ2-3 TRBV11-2 CASSLGSTGGRADTQYF TGTGCCAGCAGCTTAGGTTCCACAGGGGGAAGAGCAGATACGCAGTATTTT
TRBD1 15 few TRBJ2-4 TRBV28 CASSLAGDRKNIQYF TGTGCCAGCAGTTTGGCAGGGGACAGAAAAAACATTCAGTACTTC
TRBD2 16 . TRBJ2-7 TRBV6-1 CASSEWRERLTYEQYF TGTGCCAGCAGTGAATGGCGGGAGAGATTAACCTACGAGCAGTACTTC
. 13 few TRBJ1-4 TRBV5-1 CASRGQANEKLFF TGCGCCAGCAGGGGGCAAGCTAATGAAAAACTGTTTTTT
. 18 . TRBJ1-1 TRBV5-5 CASTPEGTGGPMNTEAFF TGTGCCAGCACCCCGGAGGGCACGGGGGGTCCGATGAACACTGAAGCTTTCTTT
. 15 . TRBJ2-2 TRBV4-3 CASSQALSSTGELFF TGCGCCAGCAGCCAAGCCCTAAGTAGCACCGGGGAGCTGTTTTTT
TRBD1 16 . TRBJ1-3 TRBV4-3 CASSQARTGSGNTIYF TGCGCCAGCAGCCAAGCCCGGACAGGCTCTGGAAACACCATATATTTT
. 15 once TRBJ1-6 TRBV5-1 CASSLVSAGDSPLHF TGCGCCAGCAGCTTGGTGTCCGCCGGGGATTCACCCCTCCACTTT
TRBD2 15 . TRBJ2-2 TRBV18 CASSPEAGGTGELFF TGTGCCAGCTCACCAGAAGCGGGGGGCACCGGGGAGCTGTTTTTT
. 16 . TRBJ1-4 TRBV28 CASSGSGLATNEKLFF TGTGCCAGCAGCGGATCGGGGTTGGCGACTAATGAAAAACTGTTTTTT
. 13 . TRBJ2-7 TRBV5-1 CASSDRPLEEQYF TGCGCCAGCAGCGACAGACCCCTGGAGGAGCAGTACTTC
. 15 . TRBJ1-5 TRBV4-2 CASSQVRGGRQPQHF TGTGCCAGCAGCCAAGTTAGGGGGGGGCGCCAGCCCCAGCATTTT